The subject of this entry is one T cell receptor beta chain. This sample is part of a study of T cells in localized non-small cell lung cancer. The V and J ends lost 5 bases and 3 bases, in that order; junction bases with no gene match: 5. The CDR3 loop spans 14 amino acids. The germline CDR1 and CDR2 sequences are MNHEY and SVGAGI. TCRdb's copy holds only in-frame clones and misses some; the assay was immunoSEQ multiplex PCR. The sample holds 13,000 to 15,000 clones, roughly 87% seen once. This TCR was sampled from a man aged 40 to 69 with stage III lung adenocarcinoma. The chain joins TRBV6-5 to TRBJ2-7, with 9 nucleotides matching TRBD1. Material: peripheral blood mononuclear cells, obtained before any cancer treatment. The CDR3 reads CASSLRDRVYEQYF. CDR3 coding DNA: TGTGCCAGCAGTCTCCGGGACAGGGTCTACGAGCAGTACTTC.